The entry below describes one T cell receptor beta chain. What antigen it recognizes has not been identified. No much larger clone exists at a distance of one base, and base qualities are not known. The collaborating institutions used their own protocols to collect whole blood in K2EDTA tubes. For TCRbeta analysis, collaborators shipped samples in one of three forms: frozen whole blood, isolated PBMCs, or DNA extracted from either of those sample types. The source of the sample is a study of blood T cell repertoires in COVID-19 (TCRdb year 2020). For the wider study: Samples from collaborators originated in the United States, Italy and Spain and spanned both the acute and convalescent phases of COVID-19. The repertoires were released in a freely available public database intended as a resource for research on the immune response to SARS-CoV-2. Subjects who had been exposed to COVID-19, were actively infected with it, or had recovered from it provided the deeply sampled blood TCRbeta repertoires that made up the dataset. Samples were obtained from the ongoing ImmuneRACE study (first 160 participants) and from over 1,000 subjects provided by 6 global collaborators. The prospective study material was composed of cDNA or gDNA derived from T cells, B-cell-depleted T cells, or PBMCs. HLA class I and class II types, where available, came from metadata supplied by the sample provider rather than from assay-based typing. Nearly every sample came with metadata listing a de-identified subject ID, COVID-19 status, age in years and sex. Findings and caveats that apply to the study as a whole: How much clinical and demographic metadata was included differed by source and by participant, and the metadata was provided uncurated.

TCRbeta CDR3 regions were amplified from genomic DNA by means of the immunoSEQ Assay, a bias-controlled multiplex PCR. The study's own analysis went as follows. Nucleated cell counts per sample were estimated from amplification of reference gene primers within the assay. To quantify the absolute abundance of each unique TCRbeta CDR3 rearrangement, sequence reads were collapsed and filtered. For each sample, productive Simpson clonality was calculated by taking the square root of Simpson's diversity index across productive rearrangements. The source is immuneACCESS, and TCRdb retained only in-frame sequences with V and J called. Part of the clones is not carried over; for the studies checked, unresolved V genes explain less than half of this, and the remainder is unexplained. From that table come the V and J calls and clone size; the DNA was used to work out D and trimming. The sample records about 210,000 clones, 70% to 90% of which are singletons. Almost 5% of the sample is taken by the ten largest.

The trim is 4 bases for V and 2 bases for J, with a gap of 11 bases between the germline ends. From its cysteine to its phenylalanine, the CDR3 spans 15 amino acids. Only CDR3 DNA remains: 45 bases, in frame from the first base. CDR1 and CDR2, looked up from the germline V gene (reference sequence), are MNHEY and SMNVEV. The receptor was derived from a woman older than 75 with acute or convalescent COVID-19. The chain joins TRBV27 to TRBJ2-2; the D gene is possibly TRBD2, with 6 bases matching. The sequencing input was peripheral blood. The nucleotides read TGTGCCAGCAGTTCAGACGGACTAAACACCGGGGAGCTGTTTTTT. The translation is CASSSDGLNTGELFF.